This T cell receptor (beta chain) was identified during a study of regulatory T cells in long-lasting Graves disease. Germline lookup yields CDR1 SGHDT and CDR2 YYEEEE. The V gene end was trimmed by 4 bases and the J gene end by 3 bases; junction bases not matched to a gene: 6. This CDR3 region has 16 residues. According to the study, TCR beta libraries were built with iRepertoire HTBI primers and CDR3-region Arm-PCR. MiXCR, run by TCRdb on the multiplex PCR reads, gives a single entry per CDR3 protein. The sample lists about 350,000 distinct CDR3 sequences; roughly 17% were seen once. Time point defined: newly diagnosed GD, antithyroid drugs for less than 3 months. PBMC-extracted RNA yielded the TCR library. This clonotype was seen ten or more times. The sample was also linked to a second study, of T cells in Graves' hyperthyroidism and ophthalmopathy. That report notes: Across 18 months, stable Graves' hyperthyroidism was marked by no progression to ophthalmopathy. HTBI primers drove first-round RT-PCR of the TCR CDR3.

Material: peripheral blood mononuclear cells (PBMCs), obtained at new diagnosis, from a patient treated with antithyroid drugs. The sequence was collected from a man between 40 and 49 years old with Graves disease. The chain couples TRBV5-6 to TRBJ2-3; 12 positions match TRBD2. In DNA, the CDR3 is TGTGCCAGCAGCCCAGCTAGCGGGGGGGGAACAGATACGCAGTATTTT. Translation: CASSPASGGGTDTQYF.